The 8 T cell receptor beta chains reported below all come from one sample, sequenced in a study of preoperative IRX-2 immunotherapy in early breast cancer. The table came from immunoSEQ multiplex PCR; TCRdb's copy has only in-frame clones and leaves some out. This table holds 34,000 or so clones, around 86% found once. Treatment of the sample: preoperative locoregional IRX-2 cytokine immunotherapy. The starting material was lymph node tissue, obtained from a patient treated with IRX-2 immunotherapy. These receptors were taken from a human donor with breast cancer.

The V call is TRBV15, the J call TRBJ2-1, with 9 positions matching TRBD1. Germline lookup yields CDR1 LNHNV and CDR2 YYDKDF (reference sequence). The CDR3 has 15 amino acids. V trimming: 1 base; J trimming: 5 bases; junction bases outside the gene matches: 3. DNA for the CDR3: TGTGCCACCAGCAGAGCGGGACAGGGCCACAATGAGCAGTTCTTC. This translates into CATSRAGQGHNEQFF.

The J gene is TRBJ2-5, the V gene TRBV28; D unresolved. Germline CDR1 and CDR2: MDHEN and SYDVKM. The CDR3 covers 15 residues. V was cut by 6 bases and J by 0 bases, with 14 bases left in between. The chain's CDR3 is CASSSVQPYQETQYF. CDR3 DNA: TGTGCCAGCAGCTCCGTTCAACCCTACCAAGAGACCCAGTACTTC.

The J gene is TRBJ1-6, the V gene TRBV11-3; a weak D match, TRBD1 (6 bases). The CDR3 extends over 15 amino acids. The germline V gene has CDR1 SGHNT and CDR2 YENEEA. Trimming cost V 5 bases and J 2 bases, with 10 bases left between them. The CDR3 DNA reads TGTGCCAGCAGCCACCGGGACACCTATAATTCACCCCTCCACTTT. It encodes CASSHRDTYNSPLHF.

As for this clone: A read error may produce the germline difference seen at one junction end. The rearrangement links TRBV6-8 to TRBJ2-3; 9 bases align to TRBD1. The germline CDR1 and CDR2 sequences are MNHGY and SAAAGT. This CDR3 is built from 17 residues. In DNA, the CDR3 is TGTGCCATCAGTGCCCGACAGGGGGGTGGAACTTTAGATACGCAGTATTTT. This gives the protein CAISARQGGGTLDTQYF.

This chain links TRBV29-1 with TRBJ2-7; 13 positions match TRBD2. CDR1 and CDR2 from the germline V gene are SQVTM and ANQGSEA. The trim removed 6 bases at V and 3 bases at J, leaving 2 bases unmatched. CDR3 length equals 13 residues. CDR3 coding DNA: TGCAGCGTGGGACTAGCGGGGTTCTACGAGCAGTACTTC. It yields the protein CSVGLAGFYEQYF.

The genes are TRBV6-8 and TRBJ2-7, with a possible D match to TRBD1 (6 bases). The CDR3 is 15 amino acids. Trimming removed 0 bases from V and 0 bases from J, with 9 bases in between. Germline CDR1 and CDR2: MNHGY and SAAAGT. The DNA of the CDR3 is TGTGCCAGCAGTTACTCGGGGACACCCTCCTACGAGCAGTACTTC. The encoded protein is CASSYSGTPSYEQYF.

DNA for the CDR3: TGTGCCTGGGCAGATTCCTGGGAGACCCAGTACTTC. This codes for CAWADSWETQYF. The chain couples TRBV30 to TRBJ2-5; D call uncertain. The germline gives CDR1 GTSNPN, CDR2 SVGIG (reference sequence). V lost 5 bases and J lost 5, with 12 bases in between. CDR3 length equals 12 residues.

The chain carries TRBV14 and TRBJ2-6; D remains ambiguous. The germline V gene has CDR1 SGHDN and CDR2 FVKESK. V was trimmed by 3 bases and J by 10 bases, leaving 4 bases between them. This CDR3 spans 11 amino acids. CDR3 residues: CASSHGNVLTF. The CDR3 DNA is TGTGCCAGCAGCCACGGGAACGTCCTGACTTTC.